This is a list of T cell receptor beta chains from one sample in a study of CD8+ T cells in alopecia areata. The assay was immunoSEQ multiplex PCR, and TCRdb's table has in-frame clones only and misses some. The profile shows some 170,000 clones, 50% to 75% of them singletons. Sequences were derived from CD4+ T cells sorted from blood, sampled at roughly week 55, from a patient treated with tofacitinib. These receptors originate from a human donor with alopecia areata. Each CDR3 is given with its conserved first and last residue. The D gene is left open where the match is weak. Clone size is not always given. Where it is, it says once, few, many or a class for expanded clones.

>TRBJ1-5|TRBV6-6|-|once
CASSHLRGDQPQHF
TGTGCCAGCAGCCACCTACGAGGGGATCAGCCCCAGCATTTT
>TRBJ2-7|TRBV18|TRBD2|-
CASSLAGQTYEQYF
TGTGCCAGCTCACTAGCGGGGCAAACCTACGAGCAGTACTTC
>TRBJ2-7|TRBV27|-|few
CASSDSGRINYEQYF
TGTGCCAGCAGTGACAGCGGCAGGATTAACTACGAGCAGTACTTC
>TRBJ1-5|TRBV4-1|-|-
CASSQVPQGDQPQHF
TGCGCCAGCAGCCAAGTCCCGCAGGGAGATCAGCCCCAGCATTTT
>TRBJ1-1|TRBV2|-|-
CASSPRGDTEAFF
TGTGCCAGCAGTCCCCGAGGGGACACTGAAGCTTTCTTT
>TRBJ2-7|TRBV14|-|-
CASSQKTGRSYEQYF
TGTGCCAGCAGCCAGAAGACAGGACGCTCCTACGAGCAGTACTTC
>TRBJ1-6|TRBV7-3|TRBD1|-
CASTTGRQGASPLHF
TGTGCCAGCACCACCGGGAGGCAGGGGGCTTCACCCCTCCACTTT
>TRBJ2-6|TRBV7-9|TRBD1|few
CASSLRDRGSGANVLTF
TGTGCCAGCAGCTTACGGGACAGGGGGTCCGGGGCCAACGTCCTGACTTTC
>TRBJ1-6|TRBV4-2|-|-
CASTRTDNSPLHF
TGTGCCAGCACTAGGACAGATAATTCACCCCTCCACTTT
>TRBJ2-3|TRBV30|TRBD1|-
CACARGYADTQYF
TGTGCCTGCGCCAGGGGGTACGCAGATACGCAGTATTTT
>TRBJ1-6|TRBV27|TRBD1|-
CASSLGQGNSPLHF
TGTGCCAGCAGTTTGGGACAGGGTAATTCACCCCTCCACTTT
>TRBJ1-3|TRBV15|-|few
CATSRDLRQGNTIYF
TGTGCCACCAGCAGAGATCTGCGGCAGGGGAACACCATATATTTT
>TRBJ1-5|TRBV29-1|-|few
CSVEVPPFSGPQPQHF
TGCAGCGTTGAAGTACCCCCGTTTTCTGGGCCCCAGCCCCAGCATTTT
>TRBJ2-5|TRBV29-1|TRBD2|few
CSVEAMGLAGSGTQYF
TGCAGCGTTGAAGCGATGGGACTAGCGGGGTCCGGGACCCAGTACTTC
>TRBJ1-5|TRBV30|-|few
CAWSGGRVQPQHF
TGTGCCTGGAGTGGGGGGCGCGTTCAGCCCCAGCATTTT
>TRBJ1-5|TRBV19|TRBD1|-
CASSRTDRDERPQHF
TGTGCCAGTAGTAGGACGGACAGGGATGAGCGGCCCCAGCATTTT
>TRBJ2-3|TRBV23-1|-|many
CASKGLRSTDTQYF
TGCGCCAGCAAAGGCCTGAGAAGCACAGATACGCAGTATTTT
>TRBJ2-1|TRBV27|TRBD2|-
CASSLVLADYNEQFF
TGTGCCAGCAGTTTAGTACTAGCGGACTACAATGAGCAGTTCTTC
>TRBJ2-7|TRBV7-9|-|-
CASSLELLEQYF
TGTGCCAGCAGCTTAGAGCTGCTGGAGCAGTACTTC
>TRBJ1-5|TRBV29-1|-|few
CSVGGLSGDQPQHF
TGCAGCGTTGGCGGTCTTTCTGGTGACCAGCCCCAGCATTTT
>TRBJ1-1|TRBV30|-|-
CAWRNRESPEAFF
TGTGCCTGGAGAAACAGGGAAAGCCCTGAAGCTTTCTTT
>TRBJ1-1|TRBV4-2|TRBD1|-
CASSQEVLTGGRNTEAFF
TGTGCCAGCAGCCAAGAAGTACTAACAGGGGGCAGGAACACTGAAGCTTTCTTT
>TRBJ2-6|TRBV5-1|TRBD1|-
CASSLTGAGANVLTF
TGCGCCAGCAGCTTAACAGGGGCCGGGGCCAACGTCCTGACTTTC
>TRBJ1-2|TRBV7-9|TRBD1|few
CASTPIGQGMRGYTF
TGTGCCAGCACCCCAATCGGACAGGGGATGAGGGGCTACACCTTC
>TRBJ1-4|TRBV7-8|-|-
CASSSDHRVPLEKLFF
TGTGCCAGCAGCTCGGACCACAGGGTACCTCTCGAAAAACTGTTTTTT
>TRBJ1-4|TRBV4-2|-|-
CASSRMEGMGDEKLFF
TGTGCCAGCAGCCGCATGGAAGGAATGGGGGATGAAAAACTGTTTTTT
>TRBJ2-2|TRBV19|-|few
CASRPTHTGELFF
TGTGCCAGTAGACCAACACACACCGGGGAGCTGTTTTTT
>TRBJ2-7|TRBV6-5|TRBD2|-
CASSYSISGGSYEQYF
TGTGCCAGCAGTTACTCGATTAGCGGGGGCTCCTACGAGCAGTACTTC
>TRBJ1-2|TRBV7-2|-|-
CASSPQWGHGYTF
TGTGCCAGCAGCCCCCAATGGGGGCATGGCTACACCTTC
>TRBJ2-7|TRBV28|-|few
CASRGSGRKYEQYF
TGTGCCAGCAGAGGATCGGGACGGAAGTACGAGCAGTACTTC
>TRBJ2-7|TRBV21-1|-|-
CASSNLKRQVGYEQYF
TGTGCCAGCAGCAACCTAAAAAGGCAAGTGGGCTACGAGCAGTACTTC
>TRBJ1-1|TRBV4-2|-|-
CASSPLLRAGDTEAFF
TGTGCCAGCAGCCCCTTGCTGAGGGCAGGGGACACTGAAGCTTTCTTT
>TRBJ1-2|TRBV29-1|-|-
CSVDPRNYGYTF
TGCAGCGTTGATCCCCGGAACTATGGCTACACCTTC
>TRBJ2-5|TRBV5-1|TRBD1|-
CASRETGQGVHQETQYF
TGCGCCAGCAGAGAGACGGGACAGGGGGTCCACCAAGAGACCCAGTACTTC
>TRBJ2-3|TRBV4-1|-|-
CASSQVTDTQYF
TGCGCCAGCAGCCAAGTAACAGATACGCAGTATTTT